Sequencing of this TCR beta chain was carried out in a study of technical replicates of blood from several donors (dated by TCRdb to 2015 to 2018). Library prep was done by the immunoSEQ multiplex PCR assay. The source is immuneACCESS, and TCRdb retained only in-frame sequences with V and J called. Part of the clones is not carried over; for the studies checked, unresolved V genes explain less than half of this, and the remainder is unexplained. This sample is represented by tens of thousands of clones; over 80% of them were singletons. The ten largest clones take up 0.27% of the sample. From cysteine to phenylalanine, the CDR3 is 16 amino acids long. The sequence is cut down to CDR3 DNA, 48 bases in frame from base 1. V loses 4 bases, J loses 5 bases, and the germline ends lie 21 bases apart. Based on the germline V gene, the CDR1 and CDR2 sequences are SGHRS and YFSETQ. Note on this clone: Its antigen is still unknown. Per-nucleotide qualities are absent, and no much larger clonotype sits a single base away.

The sequence came from a human donor in good health. The chain links TRBV5-1 with TRBJ1-2; the D gene cannot be named for sure. Sequencing was performed on T cells isolated from PBMCs. The nucleotide sequence reads as follows: TGCGCCAGCAGCGAGGAGGACTTTCAAACGGGATATGGCTACACCTTC. This gives the protein CASSEEDFQTGYGYTF.